This TCR beta chain is from a study of T cell repertoires in cytomegalovirus infection. Turning to the study itself: Recently identified HLA-C-restricted CMV epitopes were used, and well-studied HLA-B-restricted CMV epitopes were used as well. Through public TCR beta signatures, both CMV infection and matching HLA type were indicated.

TCRdb re-called the reads through MiXCR, storing one row per CDR3 protein. The table records around 900,000 distinct CDR3 sequences, 30% to 40% of them present only once. This clonotype was seen more than once but under ten times. The target antigen is unknown. The CDR3 extends over 18 amino acids. Germline V lookup: CDR1 MNHEY, CDR2 SMNVEV (reference sequence). J lost 1 base, V lost 5 bases, and 13 bases had no gene match. The specimen comprised cultured CD8+ T cells from PBMCs, sampled from culture after CMV antigen stimulation. The genes are TRBV27 and TRBJ1-5, with 8 nucleotides matching TRBD1. This TCR was sampled from a human donor in good health (CMV status not recorded). Some clones in this sample may be carry-over from other donors' samples. CDR3 coding DNA: TGTGCCAGCAGTAAACTTTGGACAGGGCTTTCCAGCAATCAGCCCCAGCATTTT. As protein: CASSKLWTGLSSNQPQHF.